This paragraph covers one T cell receptor (beta chain) sequence. The data originate from a study of blood T cell repertoires in COVID-19. In the study overall: Samples came from the United States, Italy and Spain, spanning acute and convalescent COVID-19. T cells, B-cell-depleted T cells, or PBMCs provided the cDNA or gDNA that served as material.

Losses at the gene ends were 5 bases for V and 8 bases for J; bases not matched to a gene: 8. The V gene's germline CDR1 is MNHEY and CDR2 SVGAGI. The CDR3 is 14 amino acids. Authors' data handling: It was from reference gene primer amplification that nucleated cell counts were estimated. Assay: immunoSEQ multiplex PCR; the TCRdb copy retains only in-frame clones and omits some. V and J calls and clone size are those listed in that table; D and trimming were worked out from the DNA. The sample has 200,000 to 250,000 clones; roughly 90% are singletons. The sequenced sample was peripheral blood. This clonotype originated in a man in his 60s who had recovered from COVID-19. The chain is built from TRBV6-5 and TRBJ1-3, with TRBD1 matching over 8 bases. CDR3 nucleotides: TGTGCCAGCAGTAGCCAGGGGGCAAGTGACACCATATATTTT. It yields the protein CASSSQGASDTIYF.